The present T cell receptor beta chain was sequenced within a study of blood T cells in healthy people across ages. General study findings and limits: Naive T cell percentage showed a strong correlation with the diversity of TCR beta. Aged donors had fewer naive CD4+ cells and lower diversity than long-lived donors.

Germline CDR1 LGHDT, CDR2 YNNKEL (reference sequence). Trimming shortened V by 4 bases and J by 2 bases, and 12 bases separated the two germline ends. The CDR3 contains 14 residues. A J-beta primer mix and a sample-barcoded 5' primer were used in a second PCR of about 7 to 12 cycles. TCRdb recomputed calls from the 5' RACE reads with MiXCR, one row per CDR3 protein. This table holds 700,000 to 850,000 distinct CDR3 sequences, about 55% found once. A note on this clonotype: Its antigen is not identified.

Donors were healthy Caucasian individuals from Russia aged about 6 to 90. The authors extracted at least 6 micrograms of total RNA per sample. The chain links TRBV3-1 to TRBJ2-7, with a possible D match to TRBD2 (7 bases). The TCR was taken from a man of 80 years or more in good health. The sequenced sample was blood. The CDR3 DNA reads as TGTGCCAGCAGCCGGGGGGGCGGAACCTACGAGCAGTACTTC. Translation gives CASSRGGGTYEQYF.